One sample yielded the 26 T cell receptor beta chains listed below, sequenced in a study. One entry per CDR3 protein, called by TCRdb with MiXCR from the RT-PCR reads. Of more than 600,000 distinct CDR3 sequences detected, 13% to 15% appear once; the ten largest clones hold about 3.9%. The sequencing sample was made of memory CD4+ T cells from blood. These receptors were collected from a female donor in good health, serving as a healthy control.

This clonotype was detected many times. CDR3 amino acids: CATSDPGQPQHF. CDR3 coding DNA: TGTGCCACCAGTGACCCCGGTCAGCCCCAGCATTTT. The rearrangement links TRBV24-1 to TRBJ1-5; D gene ambiguous. V was trimmed by 4 bases and J by 6 bases, leaving 6 bases between them. This CDR3 spans 12 amino acids. Germline CDR1 reads KGHDR; CDR2 reads SFDVKD.

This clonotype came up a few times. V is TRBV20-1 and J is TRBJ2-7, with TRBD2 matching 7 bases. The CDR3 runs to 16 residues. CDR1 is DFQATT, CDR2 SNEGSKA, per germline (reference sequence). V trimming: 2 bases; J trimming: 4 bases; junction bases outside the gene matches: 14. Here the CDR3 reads CSARFRGAGVGYEQYF. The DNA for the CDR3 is TGCAGTGCTAGATTCCGAGGCGCGGGAGTTGGATACGAGCAGTACTTC.

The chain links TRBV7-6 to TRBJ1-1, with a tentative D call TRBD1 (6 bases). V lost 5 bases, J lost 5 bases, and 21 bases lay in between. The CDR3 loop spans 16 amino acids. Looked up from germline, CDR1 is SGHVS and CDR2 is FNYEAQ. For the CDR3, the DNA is TGTGCCAGCAGCGCCCGGGACATCGGAGGTAGGACTGAAGCTTTCTTT. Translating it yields CASSARDIGGRTEAFF.

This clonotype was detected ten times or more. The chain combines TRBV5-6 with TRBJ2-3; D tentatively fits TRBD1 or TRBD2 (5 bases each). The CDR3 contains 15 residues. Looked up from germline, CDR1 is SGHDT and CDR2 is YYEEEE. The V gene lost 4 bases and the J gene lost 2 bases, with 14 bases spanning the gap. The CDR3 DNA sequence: TGTGCCAGCAGCCCCCCCAGCGGACACACAGATACGCAGTATTTT. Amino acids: CASSPPSGHTDTQYF.

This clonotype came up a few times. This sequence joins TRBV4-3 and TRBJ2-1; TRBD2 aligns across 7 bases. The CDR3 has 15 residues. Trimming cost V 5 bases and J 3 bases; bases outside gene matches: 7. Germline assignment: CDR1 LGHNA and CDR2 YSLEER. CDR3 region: CASSTSSGSYNEQFF. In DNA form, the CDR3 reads TGCGCCAGCAGCACATCTAGCGGAAGCTACAATGAGCAGTTCTTC.

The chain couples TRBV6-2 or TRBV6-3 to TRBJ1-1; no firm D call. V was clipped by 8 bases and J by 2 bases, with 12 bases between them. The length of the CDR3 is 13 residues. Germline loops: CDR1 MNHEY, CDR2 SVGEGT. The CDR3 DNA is TGTGCCAGCTGGAGGACGGCTAACACTGAAGCTTTCTTT. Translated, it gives CASWRTANTEAFF.

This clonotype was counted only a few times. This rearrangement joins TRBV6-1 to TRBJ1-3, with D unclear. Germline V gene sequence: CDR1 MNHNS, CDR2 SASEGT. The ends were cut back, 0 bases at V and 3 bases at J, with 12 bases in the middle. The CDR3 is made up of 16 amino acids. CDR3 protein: CASSEARADDGNTIYF. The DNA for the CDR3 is TGTGCCAGCAGTGAAGCGCGGGCAGACGATGGAAACACCATATATTTT.

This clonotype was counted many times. This CDR3 is CASSPGTGTEQYF. The CDR3 coding sequence is TGTGCCAGCAGTCCCGGGACAGGGACCGAGCAGTACTTC. This chain connects TRBV6-6 to TRBJ2-7; TRBD1 aligns across 9 bases. Germline CDR1 is MNHNY and CDR2 is SVGAGI (reference sequence). The CDR3 extends over 13 amino acids. J gave up 6 bases and V 5 bases, and 5 bases lay outside the gene matches.

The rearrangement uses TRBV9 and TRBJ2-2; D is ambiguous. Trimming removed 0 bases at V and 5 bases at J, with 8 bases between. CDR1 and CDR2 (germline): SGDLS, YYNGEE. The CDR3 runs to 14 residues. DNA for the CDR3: TGTGCCAGCAGCGTAGTTTCGGAAACCGGGGAGCTGTTTTTT. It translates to CASSVVSETGELFF.

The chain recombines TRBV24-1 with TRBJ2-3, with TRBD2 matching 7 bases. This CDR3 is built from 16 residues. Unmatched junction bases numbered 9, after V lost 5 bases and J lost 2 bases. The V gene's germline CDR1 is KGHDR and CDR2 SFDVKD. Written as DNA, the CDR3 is TGTGCCACCAGTGTTCCGGGGAGGGATTTCACAGATACGCAGTATTTT. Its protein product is CATSVPGRDFTDTQYF.

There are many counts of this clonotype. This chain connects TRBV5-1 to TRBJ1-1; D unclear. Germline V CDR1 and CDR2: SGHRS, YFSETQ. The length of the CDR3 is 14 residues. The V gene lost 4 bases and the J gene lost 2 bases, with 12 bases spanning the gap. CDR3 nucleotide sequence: TGCGCCAGCAGCGACGTACGGACCAACACTGAAGCTTTCTTT. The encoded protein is CASSDVRTNTEAFF.

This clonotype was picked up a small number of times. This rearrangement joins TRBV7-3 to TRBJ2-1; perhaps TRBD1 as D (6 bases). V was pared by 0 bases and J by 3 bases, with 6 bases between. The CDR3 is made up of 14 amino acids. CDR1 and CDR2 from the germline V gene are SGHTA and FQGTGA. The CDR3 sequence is CASSLTQGYNEQFF. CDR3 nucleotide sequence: TGTGCCAGCAGCTTAACACAGGGCTACAATGAGCAGTTCTTC.

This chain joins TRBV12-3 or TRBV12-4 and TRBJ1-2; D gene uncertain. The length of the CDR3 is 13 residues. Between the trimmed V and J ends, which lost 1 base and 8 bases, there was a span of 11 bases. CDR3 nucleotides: TGTGCCAGCAGTTTAGTAGGACGCGGGGGCTACACCTTC. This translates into CASSLVGRGGYTF.

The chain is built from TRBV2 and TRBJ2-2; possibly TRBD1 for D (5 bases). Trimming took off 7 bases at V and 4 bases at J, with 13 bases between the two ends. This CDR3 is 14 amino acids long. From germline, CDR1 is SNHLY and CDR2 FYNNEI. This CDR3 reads CASIQQEGTGELFF. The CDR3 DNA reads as TGTGCCAGCATTCAACAGGAAGGCACCGGGGAGCTGTTTTTT.

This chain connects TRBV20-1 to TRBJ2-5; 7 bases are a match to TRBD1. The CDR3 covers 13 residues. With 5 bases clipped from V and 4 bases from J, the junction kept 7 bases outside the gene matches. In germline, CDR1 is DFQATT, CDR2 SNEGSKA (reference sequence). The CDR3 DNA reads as TGCAGTGCTGACAGGGCGATCGGAGAGACCCAGTACTTC. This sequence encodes CSADRAIGETQYF.

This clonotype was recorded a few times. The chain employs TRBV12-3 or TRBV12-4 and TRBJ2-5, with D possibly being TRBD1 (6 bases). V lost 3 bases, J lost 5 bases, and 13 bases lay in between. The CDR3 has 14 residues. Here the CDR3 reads CASSFHPGAETQYF. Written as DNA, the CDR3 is TGTGCCAGCAGTTTTCATCCAGGGGCGGAGACCCAGTACTTC.

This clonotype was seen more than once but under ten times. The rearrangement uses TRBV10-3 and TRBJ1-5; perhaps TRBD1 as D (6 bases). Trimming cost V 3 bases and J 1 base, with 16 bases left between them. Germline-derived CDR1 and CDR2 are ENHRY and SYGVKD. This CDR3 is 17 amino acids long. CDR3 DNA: TGTGCCATCAGTGATGTTCTTCAACAGGGCAGCAATCAGCCCCAGCATTTT. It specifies CAISDVLQQGSNQPQHF.

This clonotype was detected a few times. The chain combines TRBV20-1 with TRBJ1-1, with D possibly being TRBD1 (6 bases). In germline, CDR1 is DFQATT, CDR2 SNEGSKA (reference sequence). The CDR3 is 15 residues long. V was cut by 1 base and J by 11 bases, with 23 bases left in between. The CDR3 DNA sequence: TGCAGTGCTAGAGGGGCGGCAGGGGATGGTTATGAGGCTTTCTTT. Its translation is CSARGAAGDGYEAFF.

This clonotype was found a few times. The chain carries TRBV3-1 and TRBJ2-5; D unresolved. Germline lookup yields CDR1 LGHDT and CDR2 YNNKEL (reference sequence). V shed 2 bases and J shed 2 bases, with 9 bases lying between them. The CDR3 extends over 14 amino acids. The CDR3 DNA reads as TGTGCCAGCAGCCAAATATCCGCACAAGAGACCCAGTACTTC. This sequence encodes CASSQISAQETQYF.

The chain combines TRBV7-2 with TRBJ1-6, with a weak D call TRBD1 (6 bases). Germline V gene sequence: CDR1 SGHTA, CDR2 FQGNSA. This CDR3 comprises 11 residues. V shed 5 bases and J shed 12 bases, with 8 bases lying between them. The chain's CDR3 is CASSLDRPLHF. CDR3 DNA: TGTGCCAGCAGCCTGGACAGACCCCTCCACTTT. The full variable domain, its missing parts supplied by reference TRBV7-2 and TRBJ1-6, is GAGVSQSPSNKVTEKGKDVELRCDPISGHTALYWYRQSLGQGLEFLIYFQGNSAPDKSGLPSDRFSAERTGGSVSTLTIQRTQQEDSAVYLCASSLDRPLHFGNGTRLTVT.

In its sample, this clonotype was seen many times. This CDR3 is CASSPQGGNGYGYTF. CDR3 sequence (DNA): TGCGCCAGCAGCCCCCAGGGGGGTAACGGCTATGGCTACACCTTC. V is TRBV4-3 and J is TRBJ1-2, with 7 bases fitting TRBD1. The V segment lost 4 bases and the J segment 4 bases; nucleotides outside the gene matches: 9. Germline CDR1 is LGHNA and CDR2 is YSLEER. This CDR3 has 15 amino acids.

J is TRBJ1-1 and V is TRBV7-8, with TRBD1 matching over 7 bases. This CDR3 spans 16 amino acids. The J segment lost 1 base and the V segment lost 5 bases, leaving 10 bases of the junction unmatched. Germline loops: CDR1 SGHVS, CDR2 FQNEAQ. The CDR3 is CASSPQKTGPNTEAFF. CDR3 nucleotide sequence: TGTGCCAGCAGCCCCCAGAAGACAGGGCCGAACACTGAAGCTTTCTTT. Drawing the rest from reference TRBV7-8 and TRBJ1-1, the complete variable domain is GAGVSQSPRYKVAKRGQDVALRCDPISGHVSLFWYQQALGQGPEFLTYFQNEAQLDKSGLPSDRFFAERPEGSVSTLKIQRTQQEDSAVYLCASSPQKTGPNTEAFFGQGTRLTVV.

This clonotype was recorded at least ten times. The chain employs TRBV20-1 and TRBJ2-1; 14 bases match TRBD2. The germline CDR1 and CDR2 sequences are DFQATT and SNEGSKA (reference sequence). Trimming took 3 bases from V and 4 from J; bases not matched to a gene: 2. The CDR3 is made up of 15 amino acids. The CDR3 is CSASGTSGRYNEQFF. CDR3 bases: TGCAGTGCTAGTGGGACTAGCGGGAGATACAATGAGCAGTTCTTC.

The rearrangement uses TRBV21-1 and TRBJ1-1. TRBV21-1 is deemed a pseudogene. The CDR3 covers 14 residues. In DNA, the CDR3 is TGTGCCAGCAGCAAAGGGACGGGAGACACTGAAGCTTTCTTT. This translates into CASSKGTGDTEAFF.

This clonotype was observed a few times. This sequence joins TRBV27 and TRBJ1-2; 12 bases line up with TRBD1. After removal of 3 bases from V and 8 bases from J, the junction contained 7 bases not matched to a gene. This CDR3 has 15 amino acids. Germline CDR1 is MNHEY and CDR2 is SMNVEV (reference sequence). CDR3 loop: CASSFVGQGASGYTF. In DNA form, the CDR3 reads TGTGCCAGCAGTTTCGTGGGACAGGGGGCAAGCGGCTACACCTTC.

The CDR3 DNA reads as TGTGCCAGCAGCGTAGGAGGGACAGACTCTGGAAACACCATATATTTT. It is translated as CASSVGGTDSGNTIYF. This sequence joins TRBV9 and TRBJ1-3; 7 bases match TRBD1. V was clipped by 0 bases and J by 0 bases; unmatched bases: 3. The CDR3 loop spans 16 amino acids. CDR1 is SGDLS, CDR2 YYNGEE, per germline.